The rows below give T cell receptor beta chains drawn from one sample of a study of T cells after yellow fever vaccination. TCRdb recomputed calls from the 5' RACE reads with MiXCR, one row per CDR3 protein. The sample includes about 630,000 distinct CDR3 sequences, roughly an eighth of them seen just once. The input for sequencing was PBMCs, taken on the day of the yellow fever booster vaccination. These receptors were collected from a man in his thirties or forties who received the YFV17D yellow fever vaccine. The CDR3 runs from the conserved cysteine through the conserved F or W. A D gene is named only where the DNA matches it firmly. Clone sizes are given selectively: once, few, many, or a class where the clone is expanded.

j_call clone_size d_call v_call cdr3_nt cdr3_aa
TRBJ2-1 many TRBD2 TRBV4-3 TGCGCCAGCAGCCAGGGGGGACTAGCGGGCTACAATGAGCAGTTCTTC CASSQGGLAGYNEQFF
TRBJ1-1 few . TRBV29-1 TGCAGCGTTGAAGAGGGACGGGAAGCTTTCTTT CSVEEGREAFF
TRBJ2-4 few TRBD2 TRBV5-1 TGCGCCAGCAGCCCCCTGGCGGGGGGCGTGAAGTCAGCCAAAAACATTCAGTACTTC CASSPLAGGVKSAKNIQYF
TRBJ2-1 . TRBD2 TRBV27 TGTGCCAGCAGTTTAACTAGCGGGGGGGGCAATGAGCAGTTCTTC CASSLTSGGGNEQFF
TRBJ2-7 few TRBD1 TRBV6-5 TGTGCCAGCAGTTACGCATCCGGGACAGGAGACTACGAGCAGTACTTC CASSYASGTGDYEQYF
TRBJ2-4 . . TRBV7-6 TGTGCCAGCAGCGGGGGTAGCCAAAACATTCAGTACTTC CASSGGSQNIQYF
TRBJ1-2 . TRBD1 TRBV18 TGTGCCAGCTCACGACCCTCGGACAGGAATGGCTACACCTTC CASSRPSDRNGYTF
TRBJ1-1 . TRBD1 TRBV9 TGTGCCAGCAGCGTACCAGGGGGCGCCGAAGCTTTCTTT CASSVPGGAEAFF
TRBJ2-3 few TRBD2 TRBV11-2 TGTGCCAGCAGCTTGAGACTAGCGGGAGCCCCGGGGTTGAGCACAGATACGCAGTATTTT CASSLRLAGAPGLSTDTQYF
TRBJ2-5 . . TRBV25-1 TGTGCAGCCGCACGCCGGGAGACCCAGTACTTC CAAARRETQYF
TRBJ2-3 few . TRBV12-3/TRBV12-4 TGTGCCAGCAGTCTCGGACTAAAGGCAGATACGCAGTATTTT CASSLGLKADTQYF
TRBJ1-6 many . TRBV6-1 TGTGCCAGCATGGCCCGGCGAACCAGTCGGAATTCACCCCTCCACTTT CASMARRTSRNSPLHF
TRBJ2-1 . TRBD2 TRBV13 TGTGCCAGCAGCGCGAGCACTAGCGGGAGGTTGTCTGAGCAGTTCTTC CASSASTSGRLSEQFF
TRBJ1-2 . . TRBV5-1 TGCGCCAGCAGCGAGCAGGGGCGCGACTATGGCTACACCTTC CASSEQGRDYGYTF
TRBJ1-5 . . TRBV20-1 TGCAGTGCTGGGCGGGACACATATCAGCCCCAGCATTTT CSAGRDTYQPQHF
TRBJ2-7 many . TRBV24-1 TGTGCCACCAGTGATTCTGCATCCGGCTACGAGCAGTACTTC CATSDSASGYEQYF
TRBJ2-3 . . TRBV7-9 TGTGCCAGCAGCTTAGCTAGCGGACTGGGTACAGATACGCAGTATTTT CASSLASGLGTDTQYF
TRBJ2-3 few TRBD2 TRBV14 TGTGCCAGCAGCCAAAGTCCTAGCGGGCCGAGCACAGATACGCAGTATTTT CASSQSPSGPSTDTQYF
TRBJ1-5 . TRBD1 TRBV20-1 TGCAGTGCTGGGACAGGGGGCGGCGATCAGCCCCAGCATTTT CSAGTGGGDQPQHF
TRBJ1-5 few . TRBV7-8 TGTGCCAGCAGCTTAGAAGGCCTCTTGAGCAATCAGCCCCAGCATTTT CASSLEGLLSNQPQHF
TRBJ2-4 . . TRBV29-1 TGCAGCGTTGCCTGGAAAAACATTCAGTACTTC CSVAWKNIQYF
TRBJ2-4 . . TRBV7-6 TGTGCCAGCAGCTTAGGCCCCGGGACACCAAAAAACATTCAGTACTTC CASSLGPGTPKNIQYF
TRBJ2-1 many . TRBV10-3 TGTGCCATCACTGGCGGTTACAATGAGCAGTTCTTC CAITGGYNEQFF
TRBJ2-1 . TRBD1 TRBV29-1 TGCAGCGTTGAAGCCCTTAGCGCGGACAGGGTCTCCTACAATGAGCAGTTCTTC CSVEALSADRVSYNEQFF
TRBJ2-3 . TRBD2 TRBV5-1 TGCGCCAGCAGCGTTTTCCCGGGAGGGAGCACAGATACGCAGTATTTT CASSVFPGGSTDTQYF
TRBJ2-7 few . TRBV6-2/TRBV6-3 TGTGCCAGCAGGAGCCCGGGGGAGTACGAGCAGTACTTC CASRSPGEYEQYF
TRBJ2-5 many . TRBV7-6 TGTGCCAGCAGCAGACGGACCCAAGAGACCCAGTACTTC CASSRRTQETQYF
TRBJ2-1 many . TRBV29-1 TGCAGCGTTGTGGCGGTCTTCAATGAGCAGTTCTTC CSVVAVFNEQFF
TRBJ2-3 . TRBD2 TRBV7-2 TGTGCCAGCAGCTTAGTACGCGGGAGGGGCCTCCATACGCAGTATTTT CASSLVRGRGLHTQYF
TRBJ2-7 . . TRBV6-2/TRBV6-3 TGTGCCAGCACCCCAGAGGATTCCTACGAGCAGTACTTC CASTPEDSYEQYF
TRBJ2-7 . TRBD1 TRBV28 TGTGCCAGCAGGCAACAGGGGGGCGAGCAGTACTTC CASRQQGGEQYF
TRBJ1-4 . . TRBV6-6 TGTGCCACATCCCCCGCCGAGGAAAAACTGTTTTTT CATSPAEEKLFF
TRBJ2-3 . TRBD2 TRBV5-1 TGCGCCAGCAGCCCCGCGGGACTAGCGGGAGTAGATACGCAGTATTTT CASSPAGLAGVDTQYF
TRBJ2-7 few TRBD2 TRBV20-1 TGCAGTGCTAGAGATCCACTAGCGGGAGTTTCTTACGAGCAGTACTTC CSARDPLAGVSYEQYF
TRBJ2-2 . TRBD1 TRBV5-1 TGCGCCAGCCGGGACAGGGCCGGGGAGCTGTTTTTT CASRDRAGELFF
TRBJ1-3 . . TRBV20-1 TGCAGTGCTAGAGAAGACCGCTCTGGAAACACCATATATTTT CSAREDRSGNTIYF
TRBJ2-3 few . TRBV7-7 TGTGCTAGCAGCTTACTTGGACTCGGCACAGATACGCAGTATTTT CASSLLGLGTDTQYF
TRBJ2-3 few TRBD2 TRBV6-5 TGTGCCAGCAGTCACGGACTAGCGGGAGGCCCAGATACGCAGTATTTT CASSHGLAGGPDTQYF
TRBJ2-5 . TRBD1 TRBV11-1 TGTGCCAGCAGCTTAGTGTATCGGACAGGACCGGGACAAGAGACCCAGTACTTC CASSLVYRTGPGQETQYF
TRBJ2-7 . . TRBV10-3 TGTGCCATCAGTGAGGAATCAGGGCTGTACGAGCAGTACTTC CAISEESGLYEQYF
TRBJ2-1 . . TRBV4-3 TGCGCCAGCAGCCAGGGAGGACTAAGCCATGAGCAGTTCTTC CASSQGGLSHEQFF
TRBJ1-2 . . TRBV29-1 TGCAGCGTTGTAACCACTTCTAACTATGGCTACACCTTC CSVVTTSNYGYTF
TRBJ2-3 few . TRBV20-1 TGCAGTGCTAGCCCCTACACAGATACGCAGTATTTT CSASPYTDTQYF
TRBJ2-3 few . TRBV10-1 TGCGCCAGCAGTGTCTCGGAACGTGATACGCAGTATTTT CASSVSERDTQYF
TRBJ2-3 . . TRBV9 TGTGCCAGCAGCGCCGTCACAGATACGCAGTATTTT CASSAVTDTQYF
TRBJ1-3 . . TRBV12-3/TRBV12-4 TGTGCCAGCAGCCCTACGAGGAGCTCTGGAAACACCATATATTTT CASSPTRSSGNTIYF
TRBJ1-5 . TRBD1 TRBV19 TGTGCCAGTAGTAATTCAGGGGGCGGGAATCAGCCCCAGCATTTT CASSNSGGGNQPQHF